Below, one T cell receptor (beta chain) is given with its context. What it recognizes is unknown. These data come from a study of T-cell memory formation after mild COVID-19. Overall study findings and caveats: Among CD4+ contracting clones, most were CM and EM, and CD8+ ones EMRA. Pre-infection memory showed some responding clones, and this suggested that cross-reactive memory joined. While clones contracting from day 15 to 85 were balanced between CD4 and CD8, later expanders leaned CD4+.

TCR alpha and TCR beta cDNA libraries carrying sample barcodes and UMIs were produced by 5'RACE using constant-segment primers. TCRdb fed the 5' RACE reads into MiXCR, producing one record per CDR3 protein. Among 400,000 to 500,000 distinct CDR3 sequences listed, approximately 19% were seen once. The sequencing sample was made of PBMCs or a T cell subset sorted from them (not recorded which). The receptor was derived from a young man who had mild COVID-19 (a few samples of this study predate the infection). Cell type and time point are not known.

CDR3 sequence (DNA): TGCAGTGCCTTATCGGGCTTAGCTAATGAAAAACTGTTTTTT. Protein: CSALSGLANEKLFF. This chain uses TRBV20-1 with TRBJ1-4; no reliable D call. The CDR3 runs to 14 residues. CDR1 DFQATT and CDR2 SNEGSKA come from the germline V gene (reference sequence). The V end lost 6 bases, the J end lost 3 bases, and 14 bases lay between the germline ends.